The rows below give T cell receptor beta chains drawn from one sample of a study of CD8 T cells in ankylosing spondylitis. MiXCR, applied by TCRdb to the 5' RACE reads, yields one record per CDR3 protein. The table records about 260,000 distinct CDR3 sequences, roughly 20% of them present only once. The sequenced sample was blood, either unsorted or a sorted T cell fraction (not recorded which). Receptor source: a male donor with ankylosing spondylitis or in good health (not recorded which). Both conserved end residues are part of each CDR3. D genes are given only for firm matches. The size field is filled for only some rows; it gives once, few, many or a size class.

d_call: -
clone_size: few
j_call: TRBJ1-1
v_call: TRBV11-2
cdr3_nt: TGTGCCAGCAGCTTATCCCGGGCCGGGACTGAAGCTTTCTTT
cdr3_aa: CASSLSRAGTEAFF

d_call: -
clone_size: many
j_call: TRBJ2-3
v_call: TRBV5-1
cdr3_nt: TGCGCCAGCTCATTGGCTAGCACAGATACGCAGTATTTT
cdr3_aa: CASSLASTDTQYF

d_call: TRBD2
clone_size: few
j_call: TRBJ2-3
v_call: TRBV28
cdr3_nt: TGTGCCAGCCCCCCGGCAGCGGGGGCAGCCCATACGCAGTATTTT
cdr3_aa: CASPPAAGAAHTQYF

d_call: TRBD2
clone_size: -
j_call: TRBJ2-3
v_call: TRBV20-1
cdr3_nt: TGCAGCGCCGAGGGGCTAGCGGGAGATACGCAGTATTTT
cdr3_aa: CSAEGLAGDTQYF

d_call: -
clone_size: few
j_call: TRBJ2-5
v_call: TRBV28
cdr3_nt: TGTGCCAGCAGTTTAGTAGTATTGGGGGAGACCCAGTACTTC
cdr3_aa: CASSLVVLGETQYF

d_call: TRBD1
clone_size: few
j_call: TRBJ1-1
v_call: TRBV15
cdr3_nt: TGTGCCACCAGCAGACCTCAGGGGGACACTGAAGCTTTCTTT
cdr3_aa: CATSRPQGDTEAFF

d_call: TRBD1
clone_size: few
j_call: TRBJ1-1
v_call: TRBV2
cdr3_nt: TGTGCCAGCAGTGTGGAACAGGGGGTGGCCACTGAAGCTTTCTTT
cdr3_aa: CASSVEQGVATEAFF

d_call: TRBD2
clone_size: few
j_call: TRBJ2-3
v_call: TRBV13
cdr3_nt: TGTGCCAGCAGTCGCCCCACTAGCGGGACGAGCACAGATACGCAGTATTTT
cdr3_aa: CASSRPTSGTSTDTQYF

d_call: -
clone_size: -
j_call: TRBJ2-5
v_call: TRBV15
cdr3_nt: TGTGCCACCAGCAGAGGACAACCTCAAGAGACCCAGTACTTC
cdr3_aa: CATSRGQPQETQYF

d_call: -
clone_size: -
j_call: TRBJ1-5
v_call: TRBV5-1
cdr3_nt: TGCGCCAGCAGGCTTGCGACTCAGTCTAATCAGCCCCAGCATTTT
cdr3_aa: CASRLATQSNQPQHF

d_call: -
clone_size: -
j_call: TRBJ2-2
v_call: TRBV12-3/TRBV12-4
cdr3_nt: TGTGCCAGCACCCGGGGGGCGACCCTTGGGACCGGGGAGCTGTTTTTT
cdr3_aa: CASTRGATLGTGELFF

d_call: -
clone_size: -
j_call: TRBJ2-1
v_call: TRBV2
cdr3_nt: TGTGCCAGCAGTGAACGGGGGCCCCCTATCAATGAGCAGTTCTTC
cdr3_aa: CASSERGPPINEQFF

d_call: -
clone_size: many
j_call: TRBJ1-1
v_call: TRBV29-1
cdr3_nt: TGCAGCGTTTGCTCGGGGGTGGGTGAAGCTTTCTTT
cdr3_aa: CSVCSGVGEAFF

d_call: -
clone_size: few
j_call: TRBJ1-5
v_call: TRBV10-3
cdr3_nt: TGTGCCATCAGGGGGACGGATAATCAGCCCCAGCATTTT
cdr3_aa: CAIRGTDNQPQHF

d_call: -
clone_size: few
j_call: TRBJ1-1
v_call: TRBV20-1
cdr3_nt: TGCAGTGCTAGAGATCCAGCAAAGAACACTGAAGCTTTCTTT
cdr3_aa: CSARDPAKNTEAFF

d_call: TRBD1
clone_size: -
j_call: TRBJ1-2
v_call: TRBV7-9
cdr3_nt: TGTGCCAGCAGCCCGACAGGGGCCCACTATGGCTACACCTTC
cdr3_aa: CASSPTGAHYGYTF

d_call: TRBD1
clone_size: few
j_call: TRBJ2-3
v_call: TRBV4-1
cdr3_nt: TGCGCCAGCAGCCAACGGACAGGAACTAGCACAGATACGCAGTATTTT
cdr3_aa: CASSQRTGTSTDTQYF

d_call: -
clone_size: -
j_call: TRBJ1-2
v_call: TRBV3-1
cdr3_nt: TGTGCCAGCAGCCAAGATGTTGGGTATGGCTACACCTTC
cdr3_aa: CASSQDVGYGYTF

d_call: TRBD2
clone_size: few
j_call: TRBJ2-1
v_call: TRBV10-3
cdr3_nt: TGTGCCATCAGGGGGGGACTAGCGGGCGGATTAACGAGCTCCTACAATGAGCAGTTCTTC
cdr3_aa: CAIRGGLAGGLTSSYNEQFF

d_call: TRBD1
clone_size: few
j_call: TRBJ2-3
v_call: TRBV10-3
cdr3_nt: TGTGCCATCAGTGAGTCTTTTCTAGGGACAGGTCCTAGCACAGATACGCAGTATTTT
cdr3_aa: CAISESFLGTGPSTDTQYF

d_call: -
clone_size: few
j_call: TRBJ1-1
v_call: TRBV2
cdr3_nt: TGTGCCAGCAGTTCGGTCCGGGCTGAAGCTTTCTTT
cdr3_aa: CASSSVRAEAFF

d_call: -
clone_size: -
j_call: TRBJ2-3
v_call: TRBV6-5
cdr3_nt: TGTGCCAGCAGTTTTTTAGGACGACTAGATACGCAGTATTTT
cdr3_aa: CASSFLGRLDTQYF

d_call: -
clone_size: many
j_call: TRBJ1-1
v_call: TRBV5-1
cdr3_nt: TGCGCCAGCAGCTTGGTCGGTCAAGGGAACACTGAAGCTTTCTTT
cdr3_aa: CASSLVGQGNTEAFF

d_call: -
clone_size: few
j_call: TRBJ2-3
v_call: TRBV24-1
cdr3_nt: TGTGCCACCAGTGATTTGAAGAGCACAGATACGCAGTATTTT
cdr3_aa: CATSDLKSTDTQYF

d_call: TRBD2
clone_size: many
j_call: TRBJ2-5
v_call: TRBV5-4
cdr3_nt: TGTGCCAGCAGCCGTAGCGGGGGGAAAGAGACCCAGTACTTC
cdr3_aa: CASSRSGGKETQYF

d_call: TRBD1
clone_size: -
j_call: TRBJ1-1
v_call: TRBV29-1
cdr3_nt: TGCAGCGTACACGGGGACAGGCCGAACACTGAAGCTTTCTTT
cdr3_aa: CSVHGDRPNTEAFF

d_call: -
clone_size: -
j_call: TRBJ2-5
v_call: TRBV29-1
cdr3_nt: TGCAGCGTTGAAGATCGGGAACAGGTTAACGAAGAGACCCAGTACTTC
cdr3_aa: CSVEDREQVNEETQYF

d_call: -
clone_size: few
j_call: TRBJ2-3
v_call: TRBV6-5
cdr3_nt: TGTGCCAGCAGTATACCTAGCACAGATACGCAGTATTTT
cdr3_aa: CASSIPSTDTQYF

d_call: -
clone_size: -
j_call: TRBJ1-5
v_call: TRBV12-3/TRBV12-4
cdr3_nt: TGTGCCAGCAGTTTTGGGACCAATCAGCCCCAGCATTTT
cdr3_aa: CASSFGTNQPQHF

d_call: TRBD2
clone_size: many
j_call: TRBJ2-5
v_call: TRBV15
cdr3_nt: TGTGCCACCAGCAGAGACCCGGGGGGTCAAGAGACCCAGTACTTC
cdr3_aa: CATSRDPGGQETQYF

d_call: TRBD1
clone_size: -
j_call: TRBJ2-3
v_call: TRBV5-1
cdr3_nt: TGCGCCGTAGCACGGACAGGGGACCGCACAGATACGCAGTATTTT
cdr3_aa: CAVARTGDRTDTQYF

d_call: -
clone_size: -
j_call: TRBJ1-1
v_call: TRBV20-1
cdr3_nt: TGCAGTTCGGAGGGACATCCGAACACTGAAGCTTTCTTT
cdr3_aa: CSSEGHPNTEAFF

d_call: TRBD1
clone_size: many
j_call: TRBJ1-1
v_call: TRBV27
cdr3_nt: TGTGCCAGCAGTTTACCGGGACAGGGGAACACTGAAGCTTTCTTT
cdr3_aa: CASSLPGQGNTEAFF

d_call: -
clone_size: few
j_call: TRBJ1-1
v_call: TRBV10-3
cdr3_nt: TGTGCCATCAGCCAGGGAGGGACGCTGAACACTGAAGCTTTCTTT
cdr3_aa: CAISQGGTLNTEAFF

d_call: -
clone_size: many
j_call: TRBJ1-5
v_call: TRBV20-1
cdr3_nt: TGCAGTGCGCGCCAGGGAGTCGGCAATCAGCCCCAGCATTTT
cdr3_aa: CSARQGVGNQPQHF

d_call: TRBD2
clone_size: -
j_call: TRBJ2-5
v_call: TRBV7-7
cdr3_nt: TGTGCTAGCAGCTTTGGAGTAGCGGGGCTGGAGACCCAGTACTTC
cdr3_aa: CASSFGVAGLETQYF

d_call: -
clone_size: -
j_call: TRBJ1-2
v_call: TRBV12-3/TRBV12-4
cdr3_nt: TGTGCCAGCAGTTTAGGCTCCGGCCGAGGTGGCTACACCTTC
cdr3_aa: CASSLGSGRGGYTF